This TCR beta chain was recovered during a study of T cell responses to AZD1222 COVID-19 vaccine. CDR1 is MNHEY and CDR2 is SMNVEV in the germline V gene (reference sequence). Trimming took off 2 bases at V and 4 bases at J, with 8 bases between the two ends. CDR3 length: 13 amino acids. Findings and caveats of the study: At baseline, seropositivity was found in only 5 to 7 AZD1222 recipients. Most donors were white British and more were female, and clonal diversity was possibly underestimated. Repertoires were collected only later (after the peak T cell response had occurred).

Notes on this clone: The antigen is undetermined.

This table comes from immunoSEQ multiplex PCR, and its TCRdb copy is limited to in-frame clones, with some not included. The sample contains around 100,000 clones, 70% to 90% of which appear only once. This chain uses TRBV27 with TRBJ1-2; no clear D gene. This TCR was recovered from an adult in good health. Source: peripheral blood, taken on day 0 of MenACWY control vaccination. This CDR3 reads CASSLTRSYGYTF. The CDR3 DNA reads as TGTGCCAGCAGTTTAACCAGATCCTATGGCTACACCTTC.